This TCR beta chain appears in the sequencing data of a study of cytomegalovirus exposure and HLA in healthy donors. Findings of the study overall: There were some public TCRs occurring in many donors, but most TCR sequences were rare.

This clone has more than one count but fewer than ten. Antigen: not known. Produced via immunoSEQ multiplex PCR; TCRdb's table is partial and in-frame only. This sample has approximately 300,000 clones, with roughly 85% found just once. J was trimmed by 6 bases and V by 1 base; bases with no gene match: 6. Germline-derived CDR1 and CDR2 are SGHDT and YYEEEE. CDR3 length: 15 amino acids. V gene TRBV5-6 combines with J gene TRBJ1-2, with 10 bases aligning to TRBD1. The sample comprised PBMCs. This TCR derives from a woman younger than 30 in good health and CMV-seronegative. Here the CDR3 reads CASSLRVTGGNGYTF. CDR3 nucleotide sequence: TGTGCCAGCAGCTTGAGGGTGACAGGGGGCAATGGCTACACCTTC. The variable domain in full, with the rest retrieved from reference TRBV5-6 and TRBJ1-2, is DAGVTQSPTHLIKTRGQQVTLRCSPKSGHDTVSWYQQALGQGPQFIFQYYEEEERQRGNFPDRFSGHQFPNYSSELNVNALLLGDSALYLCASSLRVTGGNGYTFGSGTRLTVV.